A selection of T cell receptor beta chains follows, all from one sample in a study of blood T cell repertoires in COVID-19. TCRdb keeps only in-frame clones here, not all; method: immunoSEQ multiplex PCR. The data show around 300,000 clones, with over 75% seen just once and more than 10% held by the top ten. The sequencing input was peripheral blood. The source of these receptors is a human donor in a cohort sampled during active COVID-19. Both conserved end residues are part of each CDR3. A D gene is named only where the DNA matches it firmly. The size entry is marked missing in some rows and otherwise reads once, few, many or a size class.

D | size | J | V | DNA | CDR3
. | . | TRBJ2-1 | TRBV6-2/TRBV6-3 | TGTGCCAGCAGTTACTTCGTCGTAGGGCGGGATGAGCAGTTCTTC | CASSYFVVGRDEQFF
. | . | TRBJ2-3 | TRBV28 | TGTGCCAGCAGTTTAAGAAGCGGACAGAACCCCCGCACAGATACGCAGTATTTT | CASSLRSGQNPRTDTQYF
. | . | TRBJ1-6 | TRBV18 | TGTGCCAGCTCACCACAGGGGCCCTATAATTCACCCCTCCACTTT | CASSPQGPYNSPLHF
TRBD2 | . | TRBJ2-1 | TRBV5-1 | TGCGCCAGCAGCTTGTGGGCGGGAGTGGCAAATGAGCAGTTCTTC | CASSLWAGVANEQFF
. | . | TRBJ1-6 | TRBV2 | TGTGCCAGCAGTGTGGTCAGCTCCTATAATTCACCCCTCCACTTT | CASSVVSSYNSPLHF
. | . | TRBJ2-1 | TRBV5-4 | TGTGCCAGCAGCCCTCCCAGCGAGGGTGAGCAGTTCTTC | CASSPPSEGEQFF
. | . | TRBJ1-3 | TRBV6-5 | TGTGCCAGCAGTTTCGGGGGGACGCAAGGAAACACCATATATTTT | CASSFGGTQGNTIYF
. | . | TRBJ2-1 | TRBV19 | TGTGCCAGTAGTATAGATCAAGGGGAAATGCAGTTCTTC | CASSIDQGEMQFF
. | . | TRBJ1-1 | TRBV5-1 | TGCGCCAGCAGCCCCGGTGGGGGGGTTAACACTGAAGCTTTCTTT | CASSPGGGVNTEAFF
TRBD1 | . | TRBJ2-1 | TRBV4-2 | TGTGCCAGCAGCCAAGACGGGACAGGCTACAATGAGCAGTTCTTC | CASSQDGTGYNEQFF
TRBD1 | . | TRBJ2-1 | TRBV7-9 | TGTGCCAGCAGCTCCGGGACAGGGAACAATGAGCAGTTCTTC | CASSSGTGNNEQFF
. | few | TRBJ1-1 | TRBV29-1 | TGCAGCGTCTCGACTACGAGGGAAGCTTTCTTT | CSVSTTREAFF
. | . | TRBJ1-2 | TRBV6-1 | TGTGCCAGCAGTGAAGCCTACTATGGCTACACCTTC | CASSEAYYGYTF
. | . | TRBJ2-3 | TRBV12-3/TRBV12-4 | TGTGCCAGCAGCCTACAGGAGCCAGATACGCAGTATTTT | CASSLQEPDTQYF
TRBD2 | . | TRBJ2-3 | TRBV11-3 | TGTGCCAGCAGCTTAGGGCTGACTAGCGGGCCCACAGATACGCAGTATTTT | CASSLGLTSGPTDTQYF
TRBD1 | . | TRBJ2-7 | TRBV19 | TGTGCCAGTAGGCGAACGGGGGGGACAGGGGTAACCTACGAGCAGTACTTC | CASRRTGGTGVTYEQYF
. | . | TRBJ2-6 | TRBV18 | TGTGCCAGCTCAGGGAGAAACTCTGGGGCCAACGTCCTGACTTTC | CASSGRNSGANVLTF
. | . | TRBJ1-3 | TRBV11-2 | TGTGCCAGCAGCTTTCGGAAGGGAGTCTCTGGAAACACCATATATTTT | CASSFRKGVSGNTIYF
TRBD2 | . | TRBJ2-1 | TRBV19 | TGTGCCAGTAGTATAGGGACTAGATACAATGAGCAGTTCTTC | CASSIGTRYNEQFF
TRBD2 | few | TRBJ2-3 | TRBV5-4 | TGTGCCAGCAGCCCTCCAACTAGCGGGAAAGATACGCAGTATTTT | CASSPPTSGKDTQYF
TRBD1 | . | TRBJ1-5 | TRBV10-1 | TGCGCCAGCTGGACAGGGTTTTACAATCAGCCCCAGCATTTT | CASWTGFYNQPQHF
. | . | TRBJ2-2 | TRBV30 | TGTGCCTGGAGTGGGGGGCGCACCGGGGAGCTGTTTTTT | CAWSGGRTGELFF
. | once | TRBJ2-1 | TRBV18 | TGCGCCGGGACTGGGGATTCAGCCTACAATGAGCAGTTCTTC | CAGTGDSAYNEQFF
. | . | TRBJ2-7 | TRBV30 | TGTGCCTGGTCCACAGGGAGCTCCTACGAGCAGTACTTC | CAWSTGSSYEQYF
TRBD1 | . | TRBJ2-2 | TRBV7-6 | TGTGCCAGCAGCCCACGACAGGGGGCGGTAATGGGGGAGCTGTTTTTT | CASSPRQGAVMGELFF
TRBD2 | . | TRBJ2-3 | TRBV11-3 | TGTGCCAGCAGCTTACACGGACTAGCGACAGATACGCAGTATTTT | CASSLHGLATDTQYF
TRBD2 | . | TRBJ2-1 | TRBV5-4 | TGTGCCACCCGGACTAGCGGGAACGTGAACTACAATGAGCAGTTCTTC | CATRTSGNVNYNEQFF
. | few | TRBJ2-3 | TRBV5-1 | TGCGCCAGCAGCTCACAGGCGGGGAGCACAGATACGCAGTATTTT | CASSSQAGSTDTQYF
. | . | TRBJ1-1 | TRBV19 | TGTGCCAGTAGTATTTTGGCTGCAAGTGAAGCTTTCTTT | CASSILAASEAFF
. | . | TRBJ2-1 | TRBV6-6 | TGTGCCAGCAGCCGACCTCCCACAGGGAGGGGACACGATGAGCAGTTCTTC | CASSRPPTGRGHDEQFF
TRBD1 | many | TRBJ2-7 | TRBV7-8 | TGTGCCAGCAGCCCCTACCGACAGGGACCCTACGAGCAGTACTTC | CASSPYRQGPYEQYF
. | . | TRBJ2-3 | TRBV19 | TGTGCCAGTAGCCCACGGGGTGGGGGCACAGATACGCAGTATTTT | CASSPRGGGTDTQYF
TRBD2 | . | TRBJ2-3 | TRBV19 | TGTGCCAGTAGTATAGGAAGCGGGAGAAGGAATGCAGATACGCAGTATTTT | CASSIGSGRRNADTQYF
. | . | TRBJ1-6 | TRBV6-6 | TGTGCCAGCATAGGAGGGTCTTCACCCCTCCACTTT | CASIGGSSPLHF
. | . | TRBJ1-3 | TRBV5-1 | TGCGCCAGCAGCCCGCTGGACACCAGAAACACCATATATTTT | CASSPLDTRNTIYF
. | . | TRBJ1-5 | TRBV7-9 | TGTGCCAGCAGCTCCGCGACAGGAAATCAGCCCCAGCATTTT | CASSSATGNQPQHF
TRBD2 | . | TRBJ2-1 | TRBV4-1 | TGCGCCAGCAGCCAGGACACTAGCGGGAGGTGGAATGAGCAGTTCTTC | CASSQDTSGRWNEQFF
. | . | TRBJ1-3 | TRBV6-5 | TGTGCCAGCAGGGACGTTGCGGCGGGGGGAAACACCATATATTTT | CASRDVAAGGNTIYF
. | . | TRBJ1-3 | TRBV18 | TGTGCCAGCTCACCATGGACAGTCTCTGGAAACACCATATATTTT | CASSPWTVSGNTIYF
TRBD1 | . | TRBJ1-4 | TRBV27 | TGTGCCAGCAGTTTAGGCAGGGGGCAAGCAACTAATGAAAAACTGTTTTTT | CASSLGRGQATNEKLFF
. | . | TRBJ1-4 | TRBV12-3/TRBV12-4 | TGTGCCAGCAGTAGGACAGATGAAAAACTGTTTTTT | CASSRTDEKLFF
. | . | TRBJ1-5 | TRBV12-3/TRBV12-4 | TGTGCCAGCAGTTCACTCGGCGGCCTGGCTCAGCATTTT | CASSSLGGLAQHF
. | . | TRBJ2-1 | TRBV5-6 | TGTGCCAGCAGCCTTACTACTGAGCAGTTCTTC | CASSLTTEQFF
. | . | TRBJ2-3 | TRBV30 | TGTGCCTGGAGCAAGGGGCTCACAGATACGCAGTATTTT | CAWSKGLTDTQYF
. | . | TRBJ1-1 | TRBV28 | TGTGCCAGCAGTCCAGGGGTGGCTGAAGCTTTCTTT | CASSPGVAEAFF
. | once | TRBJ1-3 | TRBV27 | TGTGCCAGCAGCCTCTCTTGGGGGGCTGGAAACACCATATATTTT | CASSLSWGAGNTIYF
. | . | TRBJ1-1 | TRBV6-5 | TGTGCCAGCAGTTTGCACGGGAACACTGAAGCTTTCTTT | CASSLHGNTEAFF
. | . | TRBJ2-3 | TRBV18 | TGTGCCAGCTCACCACCTCTCGGGAGCTTCACAGATACGCAGTATTTT | CASSPPLGSFTDTQYF
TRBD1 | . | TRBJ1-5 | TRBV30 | TGTGCCTGGAGTGTGTCAGGGGGTGGACAGCCCCAGCATTTT | CAWSVSGGGQPQHF
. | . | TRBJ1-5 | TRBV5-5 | TGTGCCAGCAGCTTGACAGACGATCAGCCCCAGCATTTT | CASSLTDDQPQHF
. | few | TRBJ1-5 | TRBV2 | TGTGCCAGCAGTGCTGGGACACGAGATCAGCCCCAGCATTTT | CASSAGTRDQPQHF
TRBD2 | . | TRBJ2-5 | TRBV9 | TGTGCCAGCAGCATGAAAGGGAGCGGGGCCGAAGAGACCCAGTACTTC | CASSMKGSGAEETQYF
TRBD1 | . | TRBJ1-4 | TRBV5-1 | TGCGCCAGCAGCTTGCTAGGACAGGGCGGCGAAAAACTGTTTTTT | CASSLLGQGGEKLFF
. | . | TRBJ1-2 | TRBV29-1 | TGCAGCGTTGTGCAGGGCGCCTATGGCTACACCTTC | CSVVQGAYGYTF
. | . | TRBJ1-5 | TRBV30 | TGTGCCTGGAGCGCCGGGATACCAAATCAGCCCCAGCATTTT | CAWSAGIPNQPQHF